The 18 T cell receptor beta chains below were found in one sample sequenced in a study of cytomegalovirus exposure and HLA in healthy donors. With 60 Vbeta and 13 Jbeta primers, the PCR was carried out. TCRdb's table, derived via immunoSEQ multiplex PCR, lists solely in-frame clones and lacks some. The table lists 200,000 to 250,000 clones, approximately 80% of them singletons, with approximately 1.5% in the top ten. The sequenced sample was PBMCs. The receptors here all came from a man in his fifties or sixties in good health and CMV-seronegative.

The chain combines TRBV7-2 with TRBJ1-1; TRBD1 matches at 7 bases. The trim removed 6 bases at V and 0 bases at J, leaving 4 bases unmatched. The CDR3 length is 14 residues. CDR1 is SGHTA, CDR2 FQGNSA, per germline. Here the CDR3 DNA reads TGTGCCAGCAGGACCGGGACAGTGAACACTGAAGCTTTCTTT. Residues: CASRTGTVNTEAFF. Based on the CDR3 plus reference TRBV7-2 and TRBJ1-1, the full variable domain is GAGVSQSPSNKVTEKGKDVELRCDPISGHTALYWYRQSLGQGLEFLIYFQGNSAPDKSGLPSDRFSAERTGGSVSTLTIQRTQQEDSAVYLCASRTGTVNTEAFFGQGTRLTVV.

This chain joins TRBV19 and TRBJ1-1, with D unclear. CDR1 is LNHDA, CDR2 SQIVND, per germline (reference sequence). CDR3 length: 14 amino acids. Trimming took 5 bases from V and 0 from J, leaving 10 bases between them. DNA for the CDR3: TGTGCCAGTAGTCCGCAGCGAATGAACACTGAAGCTTTCTTT. It specifies CASSPQRMNTEAFF.

This rearrangement joins TRBV27 to TRBJ1-2, with 12 positions matching TRBD1. This CDR3 spans 15 amino acids. The germline V gene encodes CDR1 MNHEY and CDR2 SMNVEV (reference sequence). Trimming at V came to 2 bases and at J to 8 bases, leaving 6 bases not matched to a gene. CDR3 DNA: TGTGCCAGCAGTTTAAGGGACAGGGGGCTGCACGGCTACACCTTC. Translation: CASSLRDRGLHGYTF.

CDR3 protein: CASSSGTDTQYF. In nucleotides, the CDR3 is TGTGCCAGCAGCTCAGGGACAGATACGCAGTATTTT. The chain uses TRBV7-9 and TRBJ2-3; D possibly corresponds to TRBD1 (5 bases). Per germline, CDR1 SEHNR and CDR2 FQNEAQ (reference sequence). This CDR3 region has 12 residues. The germline V and J ends were trimmed by 4 bases and 3 bases, with 5 bases remaining between them. Filled out from reference TRBV7-9 and TRBJ2-3, the complete variable domain reads DTGVSQNPRHKITKRGQNVTFRCDPISEHNRLYWYRQTLGQGPEFLTYFQNEAQLEKSRLLSDRFSAERPKGSFSTLEIQRTEQGDSAMYLCASSSGTDTQYFGPGTRLTVL.

The gene calls are TRBV18 and TRBJ2-5; possibly TRBD1 for D (6 bases). With 5 bases removed from V and 2 bases from J, the gap between germline ends came to 12 bases. This CDR3 contains 14 residues. CDR1 KGHSH and CDR2 LQKENI come from the germline V gene. CDR3 sequence (DNA): TGTGCCAGCTCAAGGGGGAGCAGGCAAGAGACCCAGTACTTC. It translates to CASSRGSRQETQYF.

In its sample, this clone was seen once. The chain couples TRBV2 to TRBJ2-1, with TRBD1 identical over 7 bases. The germline V gene encodes CDR1 SNHLY and CDR2 FYNNEI. J lost 15 bases, V lost 2 bases, and 10 bases had no gene match. This CDR3 contains 13 residues. In nucleotides, the CDR3 is TGTGCCAGCAGTGAATTAGGAGTGGGACAGCGGTTCTTC. Its translation is CASSELGVGQRFF.

The chain combines TRBV5-4 with TRBJ2-5; the match to TRBD1 covers 11 bases. The CDR3 loop spans 18 amino acids. The V gene end was trimmed by 4 bases and the J gene end by 2 bases; junction bases not matched to a gene: 13. Germline V gives CDR1 SGHNT, CDR2 YYREEE (reference sequence). The CDR3 reads CASSRRTGGAGRQETQYF. The CDR3 nucleotides are TGTGCCAGCAGCCGAAGGACAGGGGGCGCGGGCCGTCAAGAGACCCAGTACTTC.

This clone turned up a few times. Other DNA variants within this sample encode the same CDR3. CDR3 bases: TGCAGCGTTGGACAGGGGAACACTGAAGCTTTCTTT. Its translation is CSVGQGNTEAFF. The rearrangement uses TRBV29-1 and TRBJ1-1, with 7 positions matching TRBD1. Losses at the gene ends were 4 bases for V and 1 base for J; bases not matched to a gene: 0. Germline V gene data show CDR1 as SQVTM and CDR2 as ANQGSEA. This CDR3 has 12 residues.

This chain uses TRBV19 with TRBJ2-5, with D hard to call. The CDR3 runs to 14 residues. The V and J ends lost 3 bases and 2 bases respectively, with 10 bases between them. Germline V lookup: CDR1 LNHDA, CDR2 SQIVND (reference sequence). CDR3 DNA: TGTGCCAGTAGTATCCGGGTTTTACAAGAGACCCAGTACTTC. Its protein product is CASSIRVLQETQYF.

V and J are TRBV25-1 and TRBJ2-1, with TRBD2 matching 10 bases. There are 16 residues in the CDR3. The V gene's germline CDR1 is MGHDK and CDR2 SYGVNS. J gave up 7 bases and V 0 bases, and 6 bases lay outside the gene matches. CDR3 sequence (DNA): TGTGCCAGCAGTGAATATAAGACTAGCGGGCGGAATGAGCAGTTCTTC. This sequence encodes CASSEYKTSGRNEQFF. The entire variable domain, with the rest obtained from reference TRBV25-1 and TRBJ2-1, is as follows: EADIYQTPRYLVIGTGKKITLECSQTMGHDKMYWYQQDPGMELHLIHYSYGVNSTEKGDLSSESTVSRIRTEHFPLTLESARPSHTSQYLCASSEYKTSGRNEQFFGPGTRLTVL.

This chain connects TRBV6-6 to TRBJ1-1, with 9 bases fitting TRBD1. Germline loops: CDR1 MNHNY, CDR2 SVGAGI (reference sequence). The CDR3 runs 14 residues. V lost 6 bases and J lost 5; bases outside the gene matches: 7. As DNA, the CDR3 is TGTGCCAGCAGATCCGGGACAGGGAGGACTGAAGCTTTCTTT. It codes for CASRSGTGRTEAFF.

There are a few counts of this clone. This rearrangement joins TRBV6-5 to TRBJ2-7; D is perhaps TRBD1 (5 bases). Trimming stripped 6 bases from V and 0 bases from J, with 12 bases between. The CDR3 sequence is 14 residues long. Germline-derived CDR1 and CDR2 are MNHEY and SVGAGI. The DNA for the CDR3 is TGTGCCAGCAGAAGGGGCGAGAACTCCTACGAGCAGTACTTC. As protein: CASRRGENSYEQYF.

The chain has TRBV9 and TRBJ1-2; D possibly corresponds to TRBD1 (5 bases). The CDR3 has 13 residues. CDR1 is SGDLS and CDR2 is YYNGEE in the germline V gene. V was cut by 4 bases and J by 3 bases, with 10 bases left in between. CDR3 in amino acids: CASSRGGDYGYTF. Here the CDR3 DNA reads TGTGCCAGCAGCCGCGGAGGGGACTATGGCTACACCTTC.

The gene calls are TRBV18 and TRBJ1-1; TRBD1 is a possible D gene (5 bases). This CDR3 spans 16 amino acids. V lost 3 bases to trimming and J lost 1 base, with 15 bases between them. Germline CDR1 is KGHSH and CDR2 is LQKENI. CDR3 residues: CASSPRTRATNTEAFF. The CDR3, as DNA: TGTGCCAGCTCACCCCGGACACGGGCAACGAACACTGAAGCTTTCTTT. Using reference TRBV18 and TRBJ1-1 for the parts outside the CDR3, the full variable domain is NAGVMQNPRHLVRRRGQEARLRCSPMKGHSHVYWYRQLPEEGLKFMVYLQKENIIDESGMPKERFSAEFPKEGPSILRIQQVVRGDSAAYFCASSPRTRATNTEAFFGQGTRLTVV.

The count of this clone is one. The rearrangement joins TRBV27 to TRBJ1-3; 7 bases match TRBD1. The germline CDR1 and CDR2 sequences are MNHEY and SMNVEV (reference sequence). V was pared by 8 bases and J by 0 bases, with 4 bases of the junction left unmatched. CDR3 length equals 14 residues. CDR3 DNA sequence: TGTGCCAGCGGACCAGGGGGCTCTGGAAACACCATATATTTT. Translation gives CASGPGGSGNTIYF.

The chain is built from TRBV2 and TRBJ2-5; 11 bases map to TRBD2. V gave up 5 bases and J gave up 7 bases; unmatched junction bases: 3. The CDR3 spans 13 residues. The germline gives CDR1 SNHLY, CDR2 FYNNEI. CDR3 coding DNA: TGTGCCAGCAGTCGGCTAGCGGGAGGGACCCAGTACTTC. It is translated as CASSRLAGGTQYF. Filled out from reference TRBV2 and TRBJ2-5, the complete variable domain reads EPEVTQTPSHQVTQMGQEVILRCVPISNHLYFYWYRQILGQKVEFLVSFYNNEISEKSEIFDDQFSVERPDGSNFTLKIRSTKLEDSAMYFCASSRLAGGTQYFGPGTRLLVL.

The J gene is TRBJ1-3, the V gene TRBV29-1, with 8 bases aligning to TRBD1. The CDR3 has 13 residues. Germline assignment: CDR1 SQVTM and CDR2 ANQGSEA. The V and J ends lost 6 bases and 7 bases, in that order; junction bases with no gene match: 8. CDR3 in DNA: TGCAGCGTCGAACAGGGGGGAAAGAACACCATATATTTT. This codes for CSVEQGGKNTIYF.

The chain has TRBV10-3 and TRBJ2-4; tentatively, D is TRBD2 (5 bases). The germline V gene has CDR1 ENHRY and CDR2 SYGVKD. Trimming took 5 bases from V and 4 from J, leaving 12 bases between them. CDR3 length: 14 residues. As DNA, the CDR3 is TGTGCCATCAGTAGCGGTTCGACGAAAAACATTCAGTACTTC. Translated: CAISSGSTKNIQYF.